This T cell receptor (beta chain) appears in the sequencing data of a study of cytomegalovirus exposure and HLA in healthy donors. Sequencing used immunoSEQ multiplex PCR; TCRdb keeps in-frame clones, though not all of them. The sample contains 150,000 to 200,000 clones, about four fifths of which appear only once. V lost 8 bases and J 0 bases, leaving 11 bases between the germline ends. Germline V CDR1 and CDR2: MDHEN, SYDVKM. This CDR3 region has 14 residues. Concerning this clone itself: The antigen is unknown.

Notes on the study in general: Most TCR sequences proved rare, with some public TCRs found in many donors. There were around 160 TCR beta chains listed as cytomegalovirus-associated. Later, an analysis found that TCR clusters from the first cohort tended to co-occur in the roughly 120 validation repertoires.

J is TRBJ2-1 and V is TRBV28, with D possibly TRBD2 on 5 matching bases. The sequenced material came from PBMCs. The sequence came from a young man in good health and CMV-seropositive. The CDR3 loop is CASGGGPSYNEQFF. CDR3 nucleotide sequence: TGTGCCAGCGGCGGCGGGCCCTCCTACAATGAGCAGTTCTTC.